This T cell receptor (beta chain) was observed in a study of identifying expanded T cells in peripheral blood (dated by TCRdb to between 2018 and 2020). Regarding the complete study: Technical replicates were generated by sequencing separate aliquots of the same genomic DNA pool, and four replicates were compared pairwise.

The junction shows trimming of 5 bases on V and 3 bases on J, and the gene matches do not reach 3 bases of it. CDR1 SGHAT and CDR2 FQDESV were looked up in the germline V gene (reference sequence). Reading from cysteine to phenylalanine, the CDR3 counts 14 amino acids. Of all the DNA, just the CDR3 is kept, 42 bases in frame from base 1. What the authors observed across the whole study: The authors expected that biological variance in healthy repertoires might rise further over much longer intervals, such as months to years. Across all healthy donors, variance in clone template counts between approximately 2-week samples was found to increase significantly with total template count. Both the number of clones called differentially abundant and the false-positive rate were significantly reduced by the beta-binomial model across all healthy-donor time intervals. Between technical replicates the binomial model flagged about 1.2 differentially abundant clones, whereas over about 2 weeks the binomial model flagged about 15 and over about 4 weeks 19 to 20.

During the collection period, no immune events, such as infections, were documented for the healthy donors. Healthy-donor blood repertoires served as a training cohort to calibrate time-dependent variance in a beta-binomial model of T-cell clone differential abundance. The training cohort comprised ten or so healthy donors, 3 female and 7 male. An age range of about 29 to 65 years, with an average of about 45 years, was recorded for the donors. Obtained from a commercial supplier, whole blood was collected from each healthy donor at three time points set about two weeks apart. Genomic DNA was extracted from unsorted whole blood for immunosequencing. Of note for this clone: Its binding antigen is unknown. The input lacks base qualities; no much larger clone sits a single base away.

TCRbeta CDR3 regions were profiled by bias-controlled multiplex PCR amplification of genomic DNA with the immunoSEQ Assay. Processing in the source paper ran as follows. To quantify the absolute abundance of each unique TCRbeta CDR3 region, the sequences were collapsed and filtered. Two models were used to test differential abundance: a binomial model (Fisher-equivalent) and a beta-binomial model that adds time-dependent variance fitted from healthy donors. Clones with fewer than 5 combined templates were removed, and a clone was called differentially abundant if the clone's Benjamini-Hochberg FDR was below 0.01. Using the form v = (b*log(k)+a)^2, the beta-binomial variance was modeled as a function of the total template count across the two samples. This is the immuneACCESS table as TCRdb keeps it, with only in-frame sequences that have V and J called. A part of the clones is gone; compared with another copy, unresolved V genes explain less than half, and the rest is unexplained. The V and J calls and clone size were taken over from that table, and D and trimming were inferred from the DNA. The sample table contains 55,000 to 60,000 clones; only one count was recorded for around nine tenths of them. The ten largest clones take up about 3.8% of the sample.

The receptor was derived from a person between 18 and 75 years old in good health. The V gene is TRBV11-1 and the J gene is TRBJ2-7; 11 central bases correspond to TRBD1. Material: blood. The sequence in DNA is TGTGCCAGCAGCCGGGACAGGGGGATCTACGAGCAGTACTTC. Translated, it gives CASSRDRGIYEQYF. Joined to the reference TRBV11-1 and TRBJ2-7 proteins, this CDR3 gives the full variable domain: EAEVAQSPRYKITEKSQAVAFWCDPISGHATLYWYRQILGQGPELLVQFQDESVVDDSQLPKDRFSAERLKGVDSTLKIQPAELGDSAMYLCASSRDRGIYEQYFGPGTRLTVT.